The sequence of this TCR beta chain was determined in a study of early T cells in non-severe SARS-CoV-2 infection. About the research overall: Unpaired chains resulted from sequencing bulk RNA of unsorted whole blood.

Germline V gene lookup returns CDR1 DFQATT and CDR2 SNEGSKA (reference sequence). V dropped 4 bases and J dropped 0 bases, with 15 bases sitting between them. This CDR3 has 15 residues. General study points: Anti-spike CD8 specificities were favored by VDJdb matching, whose results missed private and CD4 specificities.

This clonotype turned up a few times. The antigen is unknown. Individual cDNA molecules were tagged with unique molecular identifiers, the study reported. TCRdb re-derived calls from the 5' RACE reads in MiXCR, one entry per CDR3 protein. There are about 97,000 distinct CDR3 sequences in the sample; 11% occur only once, and roughly 4.5% lies in the top ten. The sequenced sample was whole blood, obtained at baseline. The clonotype originates from an adult who was a healthcare worker with PCR-confirmed SARS-CoV-2 infection or an uninfected control (not recorded which). The chain employs TRBV20-1 and TRBJ1-2; a weak D match, TRBD1 (5 bases). The CDR3 DNA follows: TGCAGTGCTAAACGGACTTCGACAGCTAACTATGGCTACACCTTC. Protein product: CSAKRTSTANYGYTF.